This T cell receptor (beta chain) was recovered during a study of identifying expanded T cells in peripheral blood. Study results and limitations: Over about two and four weeks, about 15 and 19 clones changed, versus around 1.3 between replicates. Variance in clone template counts between roughly two-week samples significantly increased with total template count across all healthy donors.

The table came from immunoSEQ multiplex PCR; TCRdb's copy has only in-frame clones and leaves some out. The sample lists about 82,000 clones; over 85% were seen once. V shed 4 bases, J shed 4 bases, and the junction held 3 bases outside the gene matches. From germline, CDR1 is GTSNPN and CDR2 SVGIG (reference sequence). The CDR3 has 12 residues. During the collection period, no donor immune events like infections were recorded. In the case of this clone: Antigen specificity is unknown.

This chain joins TRBV30 and TRBJ1-2; 7 bases are a match to TRBD1. The TCR comes from a person between 18 and 69 years old in good health. Specimen: blood. In nucleotides, the CDR3 is TGTGCCTGGAAAGGGGGCGGCTATGGCTACACCTTC. This sequence encodes CAWKGGGYGYTF.